The sequence of this TCR beta chain was determined in a study of identifying expanded T cells in peripheral blood. Sequenced by immunoSEQ multiplex PCR; TCRdb stores in-frame clones only, minus some. The data contain 95,000 to 100,000 clones, around 85% of them singletons. This sequence originates from a person between 18 and 75 years old in good health. The sequenced material came from blood.

The CDR3 DNA is TGCGCCAGCAGCCAAGATGGGTACACTGAAGCTTTCTTT. This sequence encodes CASSQDGYTEAFF. The chain combines TRBV4-1 with TRBJ1-1; unclear D gene. The CDR3 spans 13 residues. Trimming left V 0 bases short and J 3 bases short, with 5 bases between. CDR1 and CDR2 from the germline V gene are MGHRA and YSYEKL.